What follows are 18 T cell receptor beta chains derived from one specimen sequenced in a study of shared T cell receptors in the human thymus. Data came from immunoSEQ multiplex PCR; TCRdb stores just in-frame clones and leaves some out. This table holds 63,000 or so clones, over 90% found once. The material sequenced was thymocytes. These receptors all come from a human donor.

This clone was found once. The chain carries TRBV27 and TRBJ1-6; weak D call: TRBD1 (6 bases). V was pared by 4 bases and J by 3 bases, with 22 bases between. Germline values: CDR1 MNHEY, CDR2 SMNVEV (reference sequence). This CDR3 contains 19 residues. For the CDR3, the DNA is TGTGCCAGCAGTTCAACGAGTCCGGGGGGCAGTGGCTATAATTCACCCCTCCACTTT. Its protein product is CASSSTSPGGSGYNSPLHF.

The chain carries TRBV19 and TRBJ2-3; tentative D call: TRBD1 (6 bases). Trimming pared 5 bases from V and 3 bases from J, leaving 15 bases between. CDR1 and CDR2 from the germline V gene are LNHDA and SQIVND (reference sequence). CDR3 length equals 15 residues. The CDR3 DNA is TGTGCCAGTAGTGAAAACAGGGTAGGAACAGATACGCAGTATTTT. Translation: CASSENRVGTDTQYF. The complete variable domain, with remaining parts taken from reference TRBV19 and TRBJ2-3, reads DGGITQSPKYLFRKEGQNVTLSCEQNLNHDAMYWYRQDPGQGLRLIYYSQIVNDFQKGDIAEGYSVSREKKESFPLTVTSAQKNPTAFYLCASSENRVGTDTQYFGPGTRLTVL.

This clone has just one count. The rearrangement links TRBV4-3 to TRBJ2-7, with 7 bases matching TRBD2. Trimming took 3 bases from V and 1 from J; bases not matched to a gene: 12. Germline CDR1 and CDR2: LGHNA and YSLEER. The CDR3 extends over 17 amino acids. This chain's CDR3 is CASSQGPLERGSYEQYF. CDR3 coding DNA: TGCGCCAGCAGCCAGGGGCCTCTGGAGCGGGGTTCCTACGAGCAGTACTTC.

The table lists this clone with a count of one. The chain combines TRBV19 with TRBJ1-5, with 10 bases lining up with TRBD1. The germline V gene has CDR1 LNHDA and CDR2 SQIVND (reference sequence). The CDR3 is 15 amino acids. The trim removed 3 bases at V and 6 bases at J, leaving 5 bases unmatched. CDR3 sequence (DNA): TGTGCCAGTAGTATTTCGGACAGGGGGGTTCAGCCCCAGCATTTT. It encodes CASSISDRGVQPQHF.

V and J are TRBV5-1 and TRBJ1-5; a possible D gene is TRBD1 (6 bases). Germline CDR1 and CDR2: SGHRS and YFSETQ. CDR3 size: 21 residues. The V gene lost 2 bases and the J gene lost 1 base, with 28 bases spanning the gap. The CDR3 DNA follows: TGCGCCAGCAGCTTTTGCAACAGGGTGGGTTCGACCTCTGGCAGCAATCAGCCCCAGCATTTT. The encoded protein is CASSFCNRVGSTSGSNQPQHF.

The gene calls are TRBV9 and TRBJ2-1, with 8 bases aligning to TRBD2. This CDR3 is 15 amino acids long. In germline, CDR1 is SGDLS, CDR2 YYNGEE. Trimming removed 5 bases from V and 4 bases from J; junction bases left unmatched: 8. The CDR3 spells CASRRGGGPYNEQFF. CDR3 sequence (DNA): TGTGCCAGCAGAAGGGGCGGGGGGCCGTACAATGAGCAGTTCTTC.

The genes are TRBV6-5 and TRBJ2-1; 11 nucleotides align to TRBD1. V trimming: 2 bases; J trimming: 8 bases; junction bases outside the gene matches: 8. Looked up from germline, CDR1 is MNHEY and CDR2 is SVGAGI. CDR3 length equals 16 residues. As DNA, the CDR3 is TGTGCCAGCAGTTACGACGGACAGGGGGCGATCGATGAGCAGTTCTTC. It encodes CASSYDGQGAIDEQFF.

The CDR3 loop is CASSKDRGRAFF. The CDR3 DNA reads TGTGCCAGTAGTAAAGACAGGGGTAGGGCTTTCTTT. The V call is TRBV19, the J call TRBJ1-1, with 8 nucleotides matching TRBD1. Losses at the gene ends were 4 bases for V and 11 bases for J; bases not matched to a gene: 6. Germline CDR1 LNHDA, CDR2 SQIVND (reference sequence). This CDR3 has 12 residues.

The chain links TRBV30 to TRBJ2-5; D is unresolved. Looked up from germline, CDR1 is GTSNPN and CDR2 is SVGIG (reference sequence). CDR3 length: 11 residues. Trimming took 4 bases from V and 3 from J, leaving 6 bases between them. CDR3 amino acids: CAWIRKETQYF. The CDR3 nucleotides read TGTGCCTGGATTAGGAAAGAGACCCAGTACTTC.

The chain combines TRBV29-1 with TRBJ2-1; 7 bases align to TRBD2. The germline V gene has CDR1 SQVTM and CDR2 ANQGSEA. The CDR3 sequence is 13 residues long. Trimming at V came to 4 bases and at J to 0 bases, leaving 0 bases not matched to a gene. CDR3 coding DNA: TGCAGCGTTGGGACTAGCTCCTACAATGAGCAGTTCTTC. This codes for CSVGTSSYNEQFF.

The V gene is TRBV18, the J gene TRBJ1-4, with TRBD1 matching over 7 bases. V was pared by 0 bases and J by 5 bases, with 3 bases of the junction left unmatched. This CDR3 has 15 residues. CDR1 KGHSH and CDR2 LQKENI come from the germline V gene. The CDR3 DNA is TGTGCCAGCTCACCACCGGCAGGGGGAAATGAAAAACTGTTTTTT. It specifies CASSPPAGGNEKLFF.

This chain uses TRBV5-1 with TRBJ2-7; TRBD1 agrees at 7 bases. The ends lost 5 bases at V and 2 bases at J; junction bases unmatched: 1. Germline assignment: CDR1 SGHRS and CDR2 YFSETQ. CDR3 size: 12 residues. The CDR3 DNA is TGCGCCAGCAGTCAGGGGGCCTACGAGCAGTACTTC. It encodes CASSQGAYEQYF.

This clone was counted between two and nine times. This chain joins TRBV7-2 and TRBJ2-2; 7 nucleotides align to TRBD2. Germline V lookup: CDR1 SGHTA, CDR2 FQGNSA. The CDR3 is made up of 15 amino acids. The V and J ends lost 3 bases and 6 bases, in that order; junction bases with no gene match: 7. The CDR3 DNA follows: TGTGCCAGCAGCTTGATCCCCGGGAGGTCCGGGGAGCTGTTTTTT. It yields the protein CASSLIPGRSGELFF.

The chain links TRBV7-6 to TRBJ1-1; D uncertain. CDR1 and CDR2 from the germline V gene are SGHVS and FNYEAQ. The CDR3 consists of 16 residues. Deletions cut 2 bases from V and 4 bases from J, with 17 bases between. This CDR3 is CASSLRYRVGGTEAFF. CDR3 coding DNA: TGTGCCAGCAGCTTAAGATATCGGGTCGGAGGCACTGAAGCTTTCTTT. The whole variable domain, filled in from reference TRBV7-6 and TRBJ1-1, reads GAGVSQSPRYKVTKRGQDVALRCDPISGHVSLYWYRQALGQGPEFLTYFNYEAQQDKSGLPNDRFSAERPEGSISTLTIQRTEQRDSAMYRCASSLRYRVGGTEAFFGQGTRLTVV.

The CDR3 nucleotides read TGTGCCAGCAGTTCCCTTTCGAGGGGGGGAAGACAAAATTCACCCCTCCACTTT. Protein: CASSSLSRGGRQNSPLHF. The chain is built from TRBV28 and TRBJ1-6; the D gene is possibly TRBD1 (6 bases). Trimming took 4 bases from V and 7 from J, leaving 23 bases between them. Germline V gene lookup returns CDR1 MDHEN and CDR2 SYDVKM. The CDR3 sequence is 18 residues long.

This chain links TRBV10-3 with TRBJ1-1, with 7 bases that match TRBD1. The trim removed 10 bases at V and 0 bases at J, leaving 8 bases unmatched. Germline lookup yields CDR1 ENHRY and CDR2 SYGVKD. The CDR3 sequence is 14 residues long. DNA for the CDR3: TGTGCCACAGGGACAGAAGTAATGAACACTGAAGCTTTCTTT. This gives the protein CATGTEVMNTEAFF.

The V call is TRBV9, the J call TRBJ2-7; D ambiguous. CDR3 length: 13 amino acids. V lost 3 bases to trimming and J lost 3 bases, with 10 bases between them. Germline V gives CDR1 SGDLS, CDR2 YYNGEE. The CDR3 bases are TGTGCCAGCAGCGCCGACACCTACTACGAGCAGTACTTC. This codes for CASSADTYYEQYF. Drawing the rest from reference TRBV9 and TRBJ2-7, the complete variable domain is DSGVTQTPKHLITATGQRVTLRCSPRSGDLSVYWYQQSLDQGLQFLIQYYNGEERAKGNILERFSAQQFPDLHSELNLSSLELGDSALYFCASSADTYYEQYFGPGTRLTVT.

V usage is TRBV4-3 and J usage is TRBJ1-2; 9 bases align to TRBD1. The CDR3 runs to 19 residues. V lost 1 base, J lost 3 bases, and 15 bases stayed unmatched. CDR1 LGHNA and CDR2 YSLEER come from the germline V gene. CDR3 bases: TGCGCCAGCAGCCAAGGAGGGACAGGGTTTTTCGGAGATCACTATGGCTACACCTTC. It translates to CASSQGGTGFFGDHYGYTF.